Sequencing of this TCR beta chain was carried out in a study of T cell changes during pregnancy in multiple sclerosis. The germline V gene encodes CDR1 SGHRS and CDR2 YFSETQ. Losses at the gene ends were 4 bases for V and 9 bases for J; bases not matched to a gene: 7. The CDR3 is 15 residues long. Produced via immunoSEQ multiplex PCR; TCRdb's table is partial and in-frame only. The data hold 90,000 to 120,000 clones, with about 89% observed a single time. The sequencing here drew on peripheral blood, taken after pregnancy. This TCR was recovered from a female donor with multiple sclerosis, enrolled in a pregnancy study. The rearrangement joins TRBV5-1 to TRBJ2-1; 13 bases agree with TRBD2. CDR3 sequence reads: CASSIGTSGEGEQFF. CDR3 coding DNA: TGCGCCAGCAGCATAGGGACTAGCGGGGAGGGTGAGCAGTTCTTC.